The clone carrying this T cell receptor beta chain was observed a handful of times. Germline CDR1 and CDR2: SEHNR and FQNEAQ (reference sequence). The length of the CDR3 is 13 residues. V was shortened by 2 bases and J by 6 bases, with 11 bases between the two germline ends. The entry originates in a study of identical twins. TCRdb passed the 5' RACE reads through MiXCR, listing each CDR3 protein once. The table shows 690,000 or so distinct CDR3 sequences, with less than 10% occurring only once. These same data were also listed under a study on yellow fever vaccine responses in identical twins.

The specimen sequenced was PBMCs. The V gene is TRBV7-9, the J gene TRBJ2-7, with D perhaps matching TRBD2 (6 bases). This receptor was taken from a woman aged 18-35 years in good health. The CDR3 DNA is TGTGCCAGCAGCTTATCATGGGGAGGCGAGCAGTACTTC. It specifies CASSLSWGGEQYF. Full variable domain (remainder filled in from reference TRBV7-9 and TRBJ2-7): DTGVSQNPRHKITKRGQNVTFRCDPISEHNRLYWYRQTLGQGPEFLTYFQNEAQLEKSRLLSDRFSAERPKGSFSTLEIQRTEQGDSAMYLCASSLSWGGEQYFGPGTRLTVT.